These 26 T cell receptor beta chains originate from one sample sequenced in a study of blood T cell repertoires in COVID-19. Profiled with immunoSEQ multiplex PCR; TCRdb holds only in-frame clones, not every one. The sample has 200,000 to 250,000 clones, roughly 86% seen once. The sample was peripheral blood. The receptors shown here come from a woman aged 55-70 years with acute or convalescent COVID-19.

CDR3 sequence (DNA): TGTGCCAGCAGACCCAGGGACAGGGAGGGTTCACCCCTCCACTTT. Encoded protein: CASRPRDREGSPLHF. V and J are TRBV6-6 and TRBJ1-6, with 9 bases matching TRBD1. J was trimmed by 9 bases and V by 6 bases; bases with no gene match: 9. The CDR3 consists of 15 residues. Per germline, CDR1 MNHNY and CDR2 SVGAGI (reference sequence).

This chain uses TRBV6-2 or TRBV6-3 with TRBJ2-7; 11 nucleotides match TRBD2. The V gene's germline CDR1 is MNHEY and CDR2 SVGEGT. The length of the CDR3 is 15 residues. The junction had 4 bases not matched to a gene; V was cut back by 3 bases and J by 3 bases. CDR3 in amino acids: CASSYKTSGDYEQYF. The CDR3 DNA follows: TGTGCCAGCAGTTATAAGACTAGCGGGGACTACGAGCAGTACTTC.

This clone showed up just once. V gene TRBV6-5 combines with J gene TRBJ2-7, with 8 bases that match TRBD2. This CDR3 comprises 15 residues. The germline V gene encodes CDR1 MNHEY and CDR2 SVGAGI. Trimming at V came to 2 bases and at J to 1 base, leaving 4 bases not matched to a gene. The CDR3 loop is CASSYVGGASYEQYF. In nucleotides, the CDR3 is TGTGCCAGCAGTTACGTCGGGGGGGCATCCTACGAGCAGTACTTC.

The gene calls are TRBV5-8 and TRBJ2-3, with 8 bases lining up with TRBD1. The V gene end was trimmed by 3 bases and the J gene end by 4 bases; junction bases not matched to a gene: 4. CDR3 length: 14 residues. In germline, CDR1 is SGHTS, CDR2 YDEGEE. Here the CDR3 reads CASSSGQGPDTQYF. The CDR3 nucleotides read TGTGCCAGCAGCTCCGGACAGGGTCCAGATACGCAGTATTTT.

This chain links TRBV28 with TRBJ2-1; maybe TRBD1 (6 bases). Germline V CDR1 and CDR2: MDHEN, SYDVKM. V was shortened by 7 bases and J by 7 bases, with 8 bases between the two germline ends. The CDR3 covers 11 residues. The chain's CDR3 is CASIRGNEQFF. CDR3 coding DNA: TGTGCCAGCATCAGGGGTAATGAGCAGTTCTTC.

This chain links TRBV3-1 (or the pseudogene TRBV3-2) with TRBJ1-3; 8 bases fit TRBD1. This CDR3 has 13 amino acids. Germline CDR1 reads LGHDT; CDR2 reads YNNKEL (reference sequence). V shed 4 bases, J shed 6 bases, and the junction held 2 bases outside the gene matches. The CDR3, as DNA: TGTGCCAGCAGCCGGGACAGGAAAAACACCATATATTTT. Its protein is CASSRDRKNTIYF.

The chain uses TRBV4-3 and TRBJ1-2; D uncertain. V gave up 0 bases and J gave up 5 bases, with 13 bases separating them. The CDR3 is 15 residues long. CDR1 LGHNA and CDR2 YSLEER come from the germline V gene. The CDR3 reads CASSQENSVVYGYTF. The CDR3 region has the DNA TGCGCCAGCAGCCAAGAAAATTCGGTTGTGTATGGCTACACCTTC.

Here the CDR3 DNA reads TGCGCCAGCAGTGAGCTTAATCCTAGCACAGATACGCAGTATTTT. It is translated as CASSELNPSTDTQYF. V is TRBV10-2 and J is TRBJ2-3, with D unclear. Trimming shortened V by 2 bases and J by 0 bases, and 9 bases separated the two germline ends. CDR1 and CDR2 (germline): WSHSY, SAAADI. This CDR3 region has 15 residues.

This chain joins TRBV12-3 or TRBV12-4 and TRBJ1-3; D is unresolved. The CDR3 consists of 13 residues. V shed 5 bases and J shed 0 bases, with 5 bases lying between them. CDR3 nucleotides: TGTGCCAGCAGTGACTACTCTGGAAACACCATATATTTT. The encoded protein is CASSDYSGNTIYF.

Comment on this clone: One end of the junction varies from germline; a read error may be responsible. The chain carries TRBV2 and TRBJ1-2; D is undetermined. The CDR3 totals 14 residues. Germline values: CDR1 SNHLY, CDR2 FYNNEI. For the CDR3, the DNA is TGTGCAAGCAACCCCTCCACGGGTTCGTATGGCTACACCTTC. Protein sequence: CASNPSTGSYGYTF. The full variable domain, with the rest looked up from reference TRBV2 and TRBJ1-2, is EPEVTQTPSHQVTQMGQEVILRCVPISNHLYFYWYRQILGQKVEFLVSFYNNEISEKSEIFDDQFSVERPDGSNFTLKIRSTKLEDSAMYFCASNPSTGSYGYTFGSGTRLTVV.

This rearrangement joins TRBV2 to TRBJ1-1; tentative D call: TRBD1 (6 bases). The V gene's germline CDR1 is SNHLY and CDR2 FYNNEI. This CDR3 contains 15 residues. V was shortened by 6 bases and J by 0 bases, with 14 bases between the two germline ends. The CDR3: CASRARGILNTEAFF. The DNA of the CDR3 is TGTGCCAGCAGGGCCAGGGGAATCTTGAACACTGAAGCTTTCTTT.

The chain combines TRBV29-1 with TRBJ2-3; 7 nucleotides match TRBD2. Germline V gives CDR1 SQVTM, CDR2 ANQGSEA. CDR3 length: 14 residues. Trimming removed 4 bases from V and 1 base from J; junction bases left unmatched: 5. This chain's CDR3 is CSVGSGGGTDTQYF. The CDR3 coding sequence is TGCAGCGTTGGATCGGGGGGAGGCACAGATACGCAGTATTTT.

This rearrangement joins TRBV27 to TRBJ1-5; TRBD1 might be the D (5 bases). The germline V gene encodes CDR1 MNHEY and CDR2 SMNVEV (reference sequence). V was cut by 4 bases and J by 2 bases, with 15 bases left in between. The CDR3 covers 16 residues. The CDR3 is CASSSAGGTGNQPQHF. CDR3 DNA: TGTGCCAGCAGTTCGGCGGGGGGAACCGGCAATCAGCCCCAGCATTTT.

This chain joins TRBV11-2 and TRBJ2-5; 8 bases match TRBD2. V shed 1 base and J 5 bases; nucleotides not matched to a gene: 9. Germline CDR1 reads SGHAT; CDR2 reads FQNNGV. The CDR3 length is 16 residues. CDR3 bases: TGTGCCAGCAGCTTAGCGGGAGGGAGGGCTACGGAGACCCAGTACTTC. Residues: CASSLAGGRATETQYF.

The CDR3 DNA sequence: TGTGCCAGCAGCCCGACTAGCGGGGGGGCCCGGAATGAGCAGTTCTTC. Translating it yields CASSPTSGGARNEQFF. The V call is TRBV7-2, the J call TRBJ2-1, with 14 bases that match TRBD2. Trimming at V came to 5 bases and at J to 7 bases, leaving 7 bases not matched to a gene. The CDR3 totals 16 residues. Germline CDR1 is SGHTA and CDR2 is FQGNSA.

V and J are TRBV7-2 and TRBJ1-2; D is unresolved. Germline V lookup: CDR1 SGHTA, CDR2 FQGNSA. Trimming removed 5 bases at V and 4 bases at J, with 20 bases between. This CDR3 comprises 16 residues. CDR3 amino acids: CASSQQRALPTYGYTF. The CDR3 DNA reads as TGTGCCAGCAGCCAACAGAGGGCCCTTCCTACCTATGGCTACACCTTC.

The genes are TRBV11-3 and TRBJ2-5; the D gene is possibly TRBD2 (6 bases). V lost 5 bases and J 4 bases, leaving 14 bases between the germline ends. This CDR3 comprises 14 residues. Per the germline V gene, CDR1 is SGHNT and CDR2 is YENEEA. CDR3: CASSPPGSRETQYF. The CDR3 region has the DNA TGTGCCAGCAGCCCCCCCGGGAGCCGAGAGACCCAGTACTTC.

The rearrangement links TRBV19 to TRBJ1-6; 8 positions match TRBD1. J lost 3 bases, V lost 7 bases, and 2 bases had no gene match. This CDR3 has 14 amino acids. CDR1 and CDR2 from the germline V gene are LNHDA and SQIVND (reference sequence). The CDR3, as DNA: TGTGCCAGTAATACAGGGGGCTATAATTCACCCCTCCACTTT. This gives the protein CASNTGGYNSPLHF.

A note on this clone: Other DNA sequences of this sample code for an identical CDR3. The CDR3 DNA sequence: TGTGCCACCAGTGATCCAACTGGGACTGGCTCTTACGAGCAGTACTTC. Translation gives CATSDPTGTGSYEQYF. V gene TRBV24-1 combines with J gene TRBJ2-7; maybe TRBD2 (6 bases). V lost 3 bases and J 4 bases, leaving 18 bases between the germline ends. The germline CDR1 and CDR2 sequences are KGHDR and SFDVKD. This CDR3 is 16 amino acids long.

The rearrangement links TRBV30 to TRBJ1-2, with 7 bases that match TRBD1. This CDR3 has 15 amino acids. From germline, CDR1 is GTSNPN and CDR2 SVGIG (reference sequence). Trimming cost V 0 bases and J 4 bases; bases outside gene matches: 8. CDR3 in amino acids: CAWSVRQGGGYGYTF. The CDR3 region has the DNA TGTGCCTGGAGTGTACGGCAGGGGGGAGGCTATGGCTACACCTTC.

This clone occurred once. The rearrangement uses TRBV29-1 and TRBJ1-2; 8 nucleotides agree with TRBD1. The ends lost 4 bases at V and 6 bases at J; junction bases unmatched: 13. CDR3 length equals 15 residues. Germline values: CDR1 SQVTM, CDR2 ANQGSEA. The CDR3 nucleotides read TGCAGCGTTGTTTGGCAGGGGGCCGACCGGGATGGCTACACCTTC. Translating it yields CSVVWQGADRDGYTF.

This clone occurred a few times. The chain couples TRBV4-1 to TRBJ1-2; 7 positions agree with TRBD1. The CDR3 is 16 amino acids. Losses at the gene ends were 4 bases for V and 1 base for J; bases not matched to a gene: 9. Germline V gene sequence: CDR1 MGHRA, CDR2 YSYEKL. The DNA of the CDR3 is TGCGCCAGCAGCCCCGGGACAGAATACAGTAACTATGGCTACACCTTC. It codes for CASSPGTEYSNYGYTF.

This chain joins TRBV30 and TRBJ1-1; D is uncertain. The germline V and J ends were trimmed by 5 bases and 0 bases, with 4 bases remaining between them. From germline, CDR1 is GTSNPN and CDR2 SVGIG (reference sequence). This CDR3 spans 11 amino acids. CDR3 protein: CAWGLNTEAFF. The CDR3 DNA is TGTGCCTGGGGCCTGAACACTGAAGCTTTCTTT.

The count of this clone is one. This chain links TRBV5-5 with TRBJ1-2; possible D gene TRBD1, 6 bases. The CDR3 length is 15 residues. V was pared by 6 bases and J by 4 bases, with 19 bases between. Germline V gene data show CDR1 as SGHKS and CDR2 as YYEKEE (reference sequence). The CDR3, as DNA: TGTGCCAGCACCTCGGCGGGGGGCGCAGGCTATGGCTACACCTTC. Its translation is CASTSAGGAGYGYTF.

This clone was observed a single time. V is TRBV7-6 and J is TRBJ2-2; 7 bases align to TRBD2. The J segment lost 4 bases and the V segment lost 2 bases, leaving 7 bases of the junction unmatched. In germline, CDR1 is SGHVS, CDR2 FNYEAQ. The CDR3 loop spans 16 amino acids. CDR3 bases: TGTGCCAGCAGCTTAAACGGCGGGACTATCACCGGGGAGCTGTTTTTT. Protein sequence: CASSLNGGTITGELFF.

The rearrangement links TRBV4-2 to TRBJ1-3; D call uncertain. The CDR3 consists of 17 residues. Trimming took 0 bases from V and 0 from J, leaving 12 bases between them. Germline lookup yields CDR1 LGHNA and CDR2 YNFKEQ. The CDR3 nucleotides are TGTGCCAGCAGCCAAGAAGCATTTATCGACTCTGGAAACACCATATATTTT. Protein: CASSQEAFIDSGNTIYF.